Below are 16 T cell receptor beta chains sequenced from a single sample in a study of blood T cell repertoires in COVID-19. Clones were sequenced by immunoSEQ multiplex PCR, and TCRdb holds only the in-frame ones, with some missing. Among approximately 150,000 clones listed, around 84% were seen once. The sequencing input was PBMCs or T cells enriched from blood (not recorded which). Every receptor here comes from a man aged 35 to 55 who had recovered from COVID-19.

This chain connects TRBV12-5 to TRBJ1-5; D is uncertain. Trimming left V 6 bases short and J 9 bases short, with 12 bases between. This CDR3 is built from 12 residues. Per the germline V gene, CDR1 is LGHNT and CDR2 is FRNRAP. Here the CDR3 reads CASGASEVPQHF. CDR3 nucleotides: TGTGCTAGTGGCGCCTCAGAGGTGCCCCAGCATTTT.

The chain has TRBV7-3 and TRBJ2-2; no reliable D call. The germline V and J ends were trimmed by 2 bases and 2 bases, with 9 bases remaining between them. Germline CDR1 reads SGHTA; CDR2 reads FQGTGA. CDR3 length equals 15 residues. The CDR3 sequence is CASSLVSTNTGELFF. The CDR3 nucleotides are TGTGCCAGCAGCTTAGTTTCGACAAACACCGGGGAGCTGTTTTTT.

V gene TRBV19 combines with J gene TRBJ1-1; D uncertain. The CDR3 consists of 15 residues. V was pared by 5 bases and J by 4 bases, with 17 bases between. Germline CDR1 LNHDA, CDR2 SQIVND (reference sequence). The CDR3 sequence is CASSLSGSGGTEAFF. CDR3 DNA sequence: TGTGCCAGTAGTCTTAGCGGCTCTGGCGGCACTGAAGCTTTCTTT.

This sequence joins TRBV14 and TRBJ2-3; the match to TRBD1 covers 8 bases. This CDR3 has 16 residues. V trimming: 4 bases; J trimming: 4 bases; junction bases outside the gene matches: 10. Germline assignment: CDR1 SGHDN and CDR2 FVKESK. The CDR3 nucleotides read TGTGCCAGCAGCCGGAGGACAGGGTCCGGGGCAGATACGCAGTATTTT. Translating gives CASSRRTGSGADTQYF.

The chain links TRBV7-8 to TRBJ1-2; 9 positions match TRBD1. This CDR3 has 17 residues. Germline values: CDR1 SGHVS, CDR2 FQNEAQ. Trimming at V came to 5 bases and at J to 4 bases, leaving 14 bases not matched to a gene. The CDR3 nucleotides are TGTGCCAGCAGCCGACAAATCCCGGGACAGGGAGGCTATGGCTACACCTTC. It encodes CASSRQIPGQGGYGYTF. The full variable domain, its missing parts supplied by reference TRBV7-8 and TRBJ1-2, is GAGVSQSPRYKVAKRGQDVALRCDPISGHVSLFWYQQALGQGPEFLTYFQNEAQLDKSGLPSDRFFAERPEGSVSTLKIQRTQQEDSAVYLCASSRQIPGQGGYGYTFGSGTRLTVV.

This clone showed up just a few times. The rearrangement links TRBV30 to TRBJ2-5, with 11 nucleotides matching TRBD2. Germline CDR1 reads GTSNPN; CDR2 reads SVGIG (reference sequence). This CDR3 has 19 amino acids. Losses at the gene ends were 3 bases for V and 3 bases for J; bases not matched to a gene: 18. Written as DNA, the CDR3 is TGTGCCTGGAGCCCATCATGGGGTAGCGGGGGGGAAAGGGAAGAGACCCAGTACTTC. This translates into CAWSPSWGSGGEREETQYF.

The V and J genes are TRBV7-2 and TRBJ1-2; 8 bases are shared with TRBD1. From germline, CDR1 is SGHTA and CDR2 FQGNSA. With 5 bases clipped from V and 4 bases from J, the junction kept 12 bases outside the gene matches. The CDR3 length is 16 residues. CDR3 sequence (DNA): TGTGCCAGCAGCCCTGGGACAGGCACCGCCAGCTATGGCTACACCTTC. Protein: CASSPGTGTASYGYTF.

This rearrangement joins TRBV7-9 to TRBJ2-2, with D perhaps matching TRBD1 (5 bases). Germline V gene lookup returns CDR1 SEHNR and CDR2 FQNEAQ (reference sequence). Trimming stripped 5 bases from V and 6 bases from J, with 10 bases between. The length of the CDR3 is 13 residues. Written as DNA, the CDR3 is TGTGCCAGCAGCCCCCAGGGCGCCGGGGAGCTGTTTTTT. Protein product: CASSPQGAGELFF.

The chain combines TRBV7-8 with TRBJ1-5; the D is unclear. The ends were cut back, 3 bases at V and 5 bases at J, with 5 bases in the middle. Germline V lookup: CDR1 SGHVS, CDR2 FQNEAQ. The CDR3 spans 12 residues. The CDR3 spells CASSFSDQPQHF. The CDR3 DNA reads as TGTGCCAGCAGCTTCTCCGATCAGCCCCAGCATTTT. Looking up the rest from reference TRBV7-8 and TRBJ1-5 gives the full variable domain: GAGVSQSPRYKVAKRGQDVALRCDPISGHVSLFWYQQALGQGPEFLTYFQNEAQLDKSGLPSDRFFAERPEGSVSTLKIQRTQQEDSAVYLCASSFSDQPQHFGDGTRLSIL.

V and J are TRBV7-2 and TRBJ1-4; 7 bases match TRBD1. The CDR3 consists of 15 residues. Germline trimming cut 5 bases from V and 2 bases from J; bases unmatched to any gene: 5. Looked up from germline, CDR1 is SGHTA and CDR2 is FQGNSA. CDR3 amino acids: CASSRTGATNEKLFF. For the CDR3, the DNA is TGTGCCAGCAGCCGCACAGGGGCTACTAATGAAAAACTGTTTTTT.

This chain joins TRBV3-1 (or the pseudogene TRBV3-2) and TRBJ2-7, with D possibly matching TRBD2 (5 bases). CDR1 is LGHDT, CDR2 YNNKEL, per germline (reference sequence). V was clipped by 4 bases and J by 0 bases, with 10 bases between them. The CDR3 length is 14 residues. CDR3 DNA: TGTGCCAGCAGCCCCCGTCGGGACTCCTACGAGCAGTACTTC. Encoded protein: CASSPRRDSYEQYF.

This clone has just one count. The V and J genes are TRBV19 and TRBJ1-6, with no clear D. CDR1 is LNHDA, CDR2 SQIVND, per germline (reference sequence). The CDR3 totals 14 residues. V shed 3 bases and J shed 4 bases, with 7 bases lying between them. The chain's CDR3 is CASSIRGYNSPLHF. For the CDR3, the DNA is TGTGCCAGTAGTATTAGAGGATATAATTCACCCCTCCACTTT.

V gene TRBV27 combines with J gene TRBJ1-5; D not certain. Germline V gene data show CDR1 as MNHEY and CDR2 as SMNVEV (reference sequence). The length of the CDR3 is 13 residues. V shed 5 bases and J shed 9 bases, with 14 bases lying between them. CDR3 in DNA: TGTGCCAGCAGTCCCAACCCTCTGAGGCCCCAGCATTTT. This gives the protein CASSPNPLRPQHF.

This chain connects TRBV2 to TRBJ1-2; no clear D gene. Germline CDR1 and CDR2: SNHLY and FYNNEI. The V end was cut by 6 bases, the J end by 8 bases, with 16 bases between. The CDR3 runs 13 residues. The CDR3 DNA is TGTGCCAGCAGCTCCGGGGTCCCTGGCGGCTACACCTTC. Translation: CASSSGVPGGYTF.

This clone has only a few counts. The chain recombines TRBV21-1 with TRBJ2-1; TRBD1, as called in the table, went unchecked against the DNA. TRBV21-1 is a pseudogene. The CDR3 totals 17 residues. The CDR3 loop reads CASSKNLKGRIYNEQFF. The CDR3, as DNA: TGTGCCAGCAGCAAGAATCTGAAGGGGCGCATTTACAATGAGCAGTTCTTC.

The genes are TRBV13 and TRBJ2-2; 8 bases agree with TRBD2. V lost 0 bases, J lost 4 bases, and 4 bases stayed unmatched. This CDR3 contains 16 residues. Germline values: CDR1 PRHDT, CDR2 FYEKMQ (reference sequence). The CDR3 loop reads CASSLGRGGSTGELFF. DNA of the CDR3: TGTGCCAGCAGCTTAGGACGGGGGGGGAGCACCGGGGAGCTGTTTTTT.